The next 9 T cell receptor beta chains were all read from a single sample in a study of neurological immune-mediated disorders. One entry per CDR3 protein, called by TCRdb with MiXCR from the 5' RACE reads. The sample holds about 50,000 distinct CDR3 sequences; about 4% are singletons and the top ten take 2.9%. The sequencing sample was made of PBMCs. The receptors originated from a man aged 45-65 years with multiple sclerosis.

This clonotype occurred a few times. This chain joins TRBV4-2 and TRBJ2-5; D unresolved. Germline V gene sequence: CDR1 LGHNA, CDR2 YNFKEQ. Trimming removed 0 bases at V and 5 bases at J, with 10 bases between. CDR3 length equals 14 residues. CDR3 bases: TGTGCCAGCAGCCAAGACGAACGTGGGGAGACCCAGTACTTC. This gives the protein CASSQDERGETQYF.

This clonotype was recorded at least ten times. This sequence joins TRBV7-8 and TRBJ2-3; 7 positions match TRBD2. The ends lost 5 bases at V and 0 bases at J; junction bases unmatched: 8. This CDR3 comprises 16 residues. CDR1 SGHVS and CDR2 FQNEAQ come from the germline V gene. CDR3 nucleotide sequence: TGTGCCAGCAGCCCAAATGCGGGAGCTAGCACAGATACGCAGTATTTT. Its translation is CASSPNAGASTDTQYF.

This clonotype was found many times. This chain connects TRBV20-1 to TRBJ2-7; 11 bases are a match to TRBD2. This CDR3 comprises 13 residues. CDR1 DFQATT and CDR2 SNEGSKA come from the germline V gene (reference sequence). V gave up 7 bases and J gave up 6 bases; unmatched junction bases: 8. CDR3 sequence: CSGRLAGSGEQYF. In nucleotides, the CDR3 is TGCAGTGGCCGACTAGCGGGGTCGGGCGAGCAGTACTTC.

This clonotype was detected only a few times. V is TRBV20-1 and J is TRBJ2-5, with a weak D call TRBD2 (5 bases). This CDR3 region has 14 residues. The germline V gene encodes CDR1 DFQATT and CDR2 SNEGSKA (reference sequence). Trimming removed 6 bases from V and 5 bases from J, with 19 bases in between. The CDR3 region has the DNA TGCAGTGCCAACTCCCGGCCCGGCGGGGAGACCCAGTACTTC. Protein: CSANSRPGGETQYF.

This clonotype was recorded many times. The genes are TRBV28 and TRBJ2-1; tentatively, D is TRBD2 (6 bases). The length of the CDR3 is 16 residues. CDR1 and CDR2 (germline): MDHEN, SYDVKM. V was pared by 3 bases and J by 0 bases, with 12 bases between. The CDR3 DNA sequence: TGTGCCAGCAGTTTGGCTAGCGCGAGCTCCTACAATGAGCAGTTCTTC. It is translated as CASSLASASSYNEQFF.

In this sample, this clonotype turned up many times. The chain employs TRBV7-9 and TRBJ2-3, with TRBD2 matching 15 bases. Germline CDR1 is SEHNR and CDR2 is FQNEAQ (reference sequence). The CDR3 is 18 amino acids. V lost 4 bases and J lost 0; bases outside the gene matches: 5. The CDR3 sequence: CASSSGTSGRTSTDTQYF. CDR3 in DNA: TGTGCCAGCAGCTCCGGGACTAGCGGGAGGACTAGCACAGATACGCAGTATTTT.

The rearrangement uses TRBV20-1 and TRBJ2-1; 14 nucleotides line up with TRBD2. The CDR3 extends over 14 amino acids. J lost 9 bases, V lost 8 bases, and 9 bases had no gene match. The germline CDR1 and CDR2 sequences are DFQATT and SNEGSKA (reference sequence). The CDR3 DNA follows: TGCAGTTCAAGCGGGACTAGCGGGAGAAGTGAGCAGTTCTTC. This translates into CSSSGTSGRSEQFF.

In its sample, this clonotype was seen a few times. This rearrangement joins TRBV5-5 to TRBJ2-4, with TRBD2 identical over 11 bases. Trimming cost V 4 bases and J 3 bases; bases outside gene matches: 6. Germline V gene data show CDR1 as SGHKS and CDR2 as YYEKEE (reference sequence). CDR3 length: 16 amino acids. The CDR3 sequence is CASSMTSGIGKNIQYF. CDR3 coding DNA: TGTGCCAGCAGCATGACTAGCGGGATAGGCAAAAACATTCAGTACTTC.

At least ten counts were recorded for this clonotype. This chain links TRBV5-5 with TRBJ2-1; possible D gene TRBD1, 7 bases. The CDR3 runs to 15 residues. Germline V gene lookup returns CDR1 SGHKS and CDR2 YYEKEE (reference sequence). V lost 3 bases to trimming and J lost 3 bases, with 13 bases between them. In DNA, the CDR3 is TGTGCCAGCAGCTCTTACAGGGGAGGCTACAATGAGCAGTTCTTC. It specifies CASSSYRGGYNEQFF.